Listed below are T cell receptor beta chains from one sample, sequenced in a study of T-cell reconstitution after alpha-beta-depleted transplantation in children. TCRdb re-called the PCR reads with MiXCR, one entry per CDR3 protein. The data contain roughly 670,000 distinct CDR3 sequences, 10% to 15% of them singletons. The material sequenced was PBMCs, taken before TCRalphabeta/CD19-depleted stem cell transplant. These receptors were taken from a girl aged 2-10 years with congenital amegakaryocytic thrombocytopenia, due to receive a stem cell transplant. Both conserved end residues are part of each CDR3. The order of the fields is CDR3 DNA, CDR3 protein, clone size, J gene, CDR3 length, D gene, V gene. The D gene is left open where the match is weak. A row's size may be missing; if present it is once, few, many or a size class.

CDR3 DNA: TGCAGCGTAACCCCTCAGGGCAGTTACGAGCAGTACTTC
CDR3 protein: CSVTPQGSYEQYF
clone size: many
J gene: TRBJ2-7
CDR3 length: 13
D gene: NA
V gene: TRBV29-1

CDR3 DNA: TGCGCCAGCAGCCCAGGGACTAGCGTGTCCTACGAGCAGTACTTC
CDR3 protein: CASSPGTSVSYEQYF
clone size: many
J gene: TRBJ2-7
CDR3 length: 15
D gene: TRBD2
V gene: TRBV5-1

CDR3 DNA: TGCAGTGCGATTCCCCTAGCGTCCGCCTACAATGAGCAGTTCTTC
CDR3 protein: CSAIPLASAYNEQFF
clone size: NA
J gene: TRBJ2-1
CDR3 length: 15
D gene: NA
V gene: TRBV20-1

CDR3 DNA: TGCAGTGCCCCTAGGCAGGGTCACGAGCAGTACTTC
CDR3 protein: CSAPRQGHEQYF
clone size: NA
J gene: TRBJ2-7
CDR3 length: 12
D gene: NA
V gene: TRBV20-1

CDR3 DNA: TGCAGTACGACAGGGGGCACGAGCACAGATACGCAGTATTTT
CDR3 protein: CSTTGGTSTDTQYF
clone size: many
J gene: TRBJ2-3
CDR3 length: 14
D gene: TRBD1
V gene: TRBV20-1

CDR3 DNA: TGCAGTGCCCCCGCGGACCTCATTAGCTCCTACAATGAGCAGTTCTTC
CDR3 protein: CSAPADLISSYNEQFF
clone size: NA
J gene: TRBJ2-1
CDR3 length: 16
D gene: NA
V gene: TRBV20-1

CDR3 DNA: TGTGCCAGCAGTGATTATCAGGGGGCTCGGGAGCAGTTCTTC
CDR3 protein: CASSDYQGAREQFF
clone size: many
J gene: TRBJ2-1
CDR3 length: 14
D gene: TRBD1
V gene: TRBV2

CDR3 DNA: TGTGCCTGGAGTGTATCGTATGGCTACACCTTC
CDR3 protein: CAWSVSYGYTF
clone size: many
J gene: TRBJ1-2
CDR3 length: 11
D gene: NA
V gene: TRBV30

CDR3 DNA: TGCGCCAGCAGCTTGCGGGACCCCACAGATACGCAGTATTTT
CDR3 protein: CASSLRDPTDTQYF
clone size: many
J gene: TRBJ2-3
CDR3 length: 14
D gene: NA
V gene: TRBV5-1

CDR3 DNA: TGCAGTGCTAGAGATTTCAGCGGGAACCCAGGGACGCAGTATTTT
CDR3 protein: CSARDFSGNPGTQYF
clone size: many
J gene: TRBJ2-3
CDR3 length: 15
D gene: TRBD2
V gene: TRBV20-1

CDR3 DNA: TGTGCCAGCAGCTTAGCGCGCACCGGGGGGGTGTACGAGCAGTACTTC
CDR3 protein: CASSLARTGGVYEQYF
clone size: NA
J gene: TRBJ2-7
CDR3 length: 16
D gene: TRBD2
V gene: TRBV7-2

CDR3 DNA: TGCGCCAGCAGCTTGGAGCGGACAGGGTATGAGACCCAGTACTTC
CDR3 protein: CASSLERTGYETQYF
clone size: few
J gene: TRBJ2-5
CDR3 length: 15
D gene: TRBD1
V gene: TRBV5-1

CDR3 DNA: TGTGCCAGCAGTAACGACGGGGCGACTAATGAAAAACTGTTTTTT
CDR3 protein: CASSNDGATNEKLFF
clone size: few
J gene: TRBJ1-4
CDR3 length: 15
D gene: NA
V gene: TRBV2

CDR3 DNA: TGTGCCAGTAGTATGTCGGAGTCGGGATACGACGAGCAGTACTTC
CDR3 protein: CASSMSESGYDEQYF
clone size: NA
J gene: TRBJ2-7
CDR3 length: 15
D gene: NA
V gene: TRBV19

CDR3 DNA: TGTGCCAGCAGGGACGGTACACAGATAACGCAGTATTTT
CDR3 protein: CASRDGTQITQYF
clone size: few
J gene: TRBJ2-3
CDR3 length: 13
D gene: NA
V gene: TRBV12-3/TRBV12-4

CDR3 DNA: TGTGCCAGCAGCCAGCGGGAGGTGGGTGAGCAGTTCTTC
CDR3 protein: CASSQREVGEQFF
clone size: NA
J gene: TRBJ2-1
CDR3 length: 13
D gene: TRBD2
V gene: TRBV12-3/TRBV12-4

CDR3 DNA: TGTGCCAGCAGTGAATTCGTCGGTTACAATGAGCAGTTCTTC
CDR3 protein: CASSEFVGYNEQFF
clone size: many
J gene: TRBJ2-1
CDR3 length: 14
D gene: NA
V gene: TRBV25-1

CDR3 DNA: TGCAGTGCTAGACTCGGGAGGGAAAACATTCAGTACTTC
CDR3 protein: CSARLGRENIQYF
clone size: many
J gene: TRBJ2-4
CDR3 length: 13
D gene: TRBD2
V gene: TRBV20-1